In this sample, the clone carrying this TCR beta chain turned up a few times. The antigen is undetermined. The CDR3 length is 16 residues. Trimming shortened V by 3 bases and J by 0 bases, and 11 bases separated the two germline ends. The germline V gene encodes CDR1 KGHDR and CDR2 SFDVKD. TCRdb re-derived calls from the RT-PCR reads in MiXCR, one entry per CDR3 protein. The sample lists under 850,000 distinct CDR3 sequences; roughly 18% were seen once. This entry belongs to a study of response to subunit inactivated influenza vaccine. Study-level points and caveats: A suggestion made by the authors is that each seasonal influenza vaccination recruits few new T cells.

The clonotype comes from a middle-aged man who received an inactivated influenza vaccine. V usage is TRBV24-1 and J usage is TRBJ2-1, with a possible D match to TRBD1 (5 bases). The sample consisted of PBMCs from blood, taken more than 4 days after vaccination. CDR3 coding DNA: TGTGCCACCAGTGATACTCAGGGAAACTCCTACAATGAGCAGTTCTTC. This codes for CATSDTQGNSYNEQFF.